This TCR beta chain was identified during a study of naive and memory T cell subsets. Both TRBC1 and TRBC2 were covered by a beta constant-region primer of two equimolar oligonucleotides. Ligated cDNA was amplified by four rounds of PCR with nested alpha and beta constant-region primers and SP2. Ligation attached a single-stranded oligonucleotide with a 12-nucleotide UMI and the SP2 primer to the cDNA 3' end. Each CDR3 protein is one row after TCRdb ran MiXCR on the UMI-ligation and nested PCR reads. The sample includes about 120,000 distinct CDR3 sequences, around 35% of them seen just once. Cells stained for CD3, CD4, CD8, CD45RA and CD27 were sorted into four subsets. This clonotype showed up just a few times. This CDR3 contains 12 residues. The germline CDR1 and CDR2 sequences are MGHDK and SYGVNS. V dropped 6 bases and J dropped 11 bases, with 16 bases sitting between them.

This receptor was identified in a human donor in good health. The genes are TRBV25-1 and TRBJ1-1; D not certain. The material sequenced was central memory CD4+ T cells from blood. CDR3 sequence reads: CASRADRARAFF. The CDR3 DNA reads TGTGCCAGCAGAGCCGACCGGGCTCGTGCTTTCTTT.